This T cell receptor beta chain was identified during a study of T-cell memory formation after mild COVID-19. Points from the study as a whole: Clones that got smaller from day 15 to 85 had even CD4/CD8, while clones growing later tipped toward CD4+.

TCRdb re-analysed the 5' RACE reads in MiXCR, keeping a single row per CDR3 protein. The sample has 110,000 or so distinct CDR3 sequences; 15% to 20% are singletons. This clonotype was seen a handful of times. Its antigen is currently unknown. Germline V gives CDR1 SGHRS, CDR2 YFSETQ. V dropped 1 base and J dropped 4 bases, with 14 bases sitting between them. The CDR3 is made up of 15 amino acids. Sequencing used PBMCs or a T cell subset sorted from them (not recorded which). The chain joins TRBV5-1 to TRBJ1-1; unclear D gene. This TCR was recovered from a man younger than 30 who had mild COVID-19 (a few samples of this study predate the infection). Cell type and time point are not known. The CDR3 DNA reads TGCGCCAGCAGCTTGCGGGAATCGAGAAGCACTGAAGCTTTCTTT. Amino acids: CASSLRESRSTEAFF. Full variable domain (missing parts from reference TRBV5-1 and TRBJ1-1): KAGVTQTPRYLIKTRGQQVTLSCSPISGHRSVSWYQQTPGQGLQFLFEYFSETQRNKGNFPGRFSGRQFSNSRSEMNVSTLELGDSALYLCASSLRESRSTEAFFGQGTRLTVV.